This T cell receptor (beta chain) was sequenced for a study of blood T cell repertoires in COVID-19. Looked up from germline, CDR1 is SGDLS and CDR2 is YYNGEE. V lost 3 bases, J lost 0 bases, and 6 bases stayed unmatched. The CDR3 has 16 residues. Here immunoSEQ multiplex PCR was the method, and the copy in TCRdb shows in-frame clones only, minus some. This sample has tens of thousands of clones, with around 87% found just once. The sample comprised peripheral blood. This TCR was sampled from a human donor in a cohort sampled during active COVID-19. The donor label of this sample is uncertain. The chain uses TRBV9 and TRBJ2-1; 7 bases line up with TRBD2. The CDR3 loop is CASSALAASSYNEQFF. The CDR3 nucleotides are TGTGCCAGCAGCGCCCTAGCGGCCAGCTCCTACAATGAGCAGTTCTTC.